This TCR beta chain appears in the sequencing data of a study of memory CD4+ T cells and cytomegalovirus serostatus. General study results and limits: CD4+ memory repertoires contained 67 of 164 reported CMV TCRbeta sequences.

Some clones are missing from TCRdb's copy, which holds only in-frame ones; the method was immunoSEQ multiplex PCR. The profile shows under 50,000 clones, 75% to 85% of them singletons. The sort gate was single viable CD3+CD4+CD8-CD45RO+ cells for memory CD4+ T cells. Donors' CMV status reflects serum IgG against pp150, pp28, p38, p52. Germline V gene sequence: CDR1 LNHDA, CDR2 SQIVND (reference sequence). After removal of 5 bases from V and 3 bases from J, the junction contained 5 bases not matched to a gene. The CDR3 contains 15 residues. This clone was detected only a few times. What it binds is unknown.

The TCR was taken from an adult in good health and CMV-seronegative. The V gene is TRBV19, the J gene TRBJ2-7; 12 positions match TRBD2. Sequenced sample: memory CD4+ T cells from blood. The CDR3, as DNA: TGTGCCAGTAGTCTGAGGACTAGCGGGGTCTACGAGCAGTACTTC. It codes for CASSLRTSGVYEQYF.